A single sample gave rise to the 23 T cell receptor beta chains below, sequenced in a study of patients and donors after allogeneic stem cell transplantation. TCRdb called the RT-PCR reads again in MiXCR, with one record for every CDR3 protein. The sample consists of 30,000 or so distinct CDR3 sequences, over 6.5% of them appearing once. Sequencing was performed on blood, either unsorted or a sorted T cell fraction (not recorded which). Receptors were obtained from a human donor who was either an allogeneic HSCT recipient or a stem cell or donor lymphocyte infusion donor (not recorded which). It is not recorded whose cells these are; they may come from a transplant donor.

This clonotype occurred many times. The rearrangement links TRBV20-1 to TRBJ2-3; a weak D match, TRBD2 (6 bases). The CDR3 sequence is 12 residues long. The V and J ends lost 6 bases and 1 base respectively, with 8 bases between them. CDR1 is DFQATT, CDR2 SNEGSKA, per germline (reference sequence). The CDR3 DNA sequence: TGCAGTGCAGAGCGGGGCACAGATACGCAGTATTTT. This encodes CSAERGTDTQYF.

V is TRBV24-1 and J is TRBJ2-1; no clear D. Looked up from germline, CDR1 is KGHDR and CDR2 is SFDVKD. V was cut by 9 bases and J by 3 bases, with 5 bases left in between. This CDR3 spans 11 amino acids. CDR3 bases: TGTGCCACCTCATTCTACAATGAGCAGTTCTTC. As protein: CATSFYNEQFF.

This clonotype was recorded many times. The J gene is TRBJ2-7, the V gene TRBV28, with D perhaps matching TRBD2 (6 bases). Deletions cut 6 bases from V and 3 bases from J, with 15 bases between. Germline CDR1 reads MDHEN; CDR2 reads SYDVKM. This CDR3 is built from 14 residues. The CDR3 DNA follows: TGTGCCAGCAGATCTCCGGGACTCAGCTACGAGCAGTACTTC. It yields the protein CASRSPGLSYEQYF.

This clonotype has a count of ten or more. J is TRBJ1-1 and V is TRBV9, with D unclear. This CDR3 region has 13 residues. Germline CDR1 is SGDLS and CDR2 is YYNGEE. V gave up 0 bases and J gave up 5 bases, with 8 bases separating them. CDR3 sequence (DNA): TGTGCCAGCAGCGTAGGCAGTCAGACTGAAGCTTTCTTT. It is translated as CASSVGSQTEAFF.

This clonotype was seen at least ten times. The chain combines TRBV12-3 or TRBV12-4 with TRBJ2-7; D gene ambiguous. The CDR3 covers 12 residues. V lost 5 bases to trimming and J lost 2 bases, with 7 bases between them. The CDR3 reads CASSLEAYEQYF. CDR3 DNA: TGTGCCAGCAGTCTCGAGGCCTACGAGCAGTACTTC.

This clonotype was counted many times. This rearrangement joins TRBV28 to TRBJ1-4; 8 bases fit TRBD1. The trim removed 6 bases at V and 5 bases at J, leaving 8 bases unmatched. Germline V gene data show CDR1 as MDHEN and CDR2 as SYDVKM. There are 15 residues in the CDR3. DNA for the CDR3: TGTGCCAGCAGCCAACCCTGGACAGGGAATGAAAAACTGTTTTTT. Protein sequence: CASSQPWTGNEKLFF.

V gene TRBV20-1 combines with J gene TRBJ2-2; D perhaps matches TRBD2 (6 bases). The CDR3 length is 14 residues. Germline V lookup: CDR1 DFQATT, CDR2 SNEGSKA (reference sequence). Trimming stripped 4 bases from V and 4 bases from J, with 13 bases between. In DNA form, the CDR3 reads TGCAGTGCTATGGGGGGTGGCTCCACCGGGGAGCTGTTTTTT. This translates into CSAMGGGSTGELFF.

The V gene is TRBV14, the J gene TRBJ2-5; no definite D call. CDR3 length: 15 amino acids. Trimming took off 1 base at V and 1 base at J, with 10 bases between the two ends. Germline lookup yields CDR1 SGHDN and CDR2 FVKESK. CDR3 residues: CASSQATGPQETQYF. In DNA form, the CDR3 reads TGTGCCAGCAGCCAAGCCACGGGTCCCCAAGAGACCCAGTACTTC.

This clonotype was picked up a small number of times. V gene TRBV30 combines with J gene TRBJ2-4; maybe TRBD2 (5 bases). Germline loops: CDR1 GTSNPN, CDR2 SVGIG (reference sequence). The V and J ends lost 1 base and 8 bases respectively, with 9 bases between them. This CDR3 contains 12 residues. The CDR3 spells CAWSGTVDIQYF. The CDR3 DNA reads as TGTGCCTGGAGTGGGACTGTGGACATTCAGTACTTC. Complete variable domain (other parts from reference TRBV30 and TRBJ2-4): SQTIHQWPATLVQPVGSPLSLECTVEGTSNPNLYWYRQAAGRGLQLLFYSVGIGQISSEVPQNLSASRPQDRQFILSSKKLLLSDSGFYLCAWSGTVDIQYFGAGTRLSVL.

This sequence joins TRBV28 and TRBJ1-1; 7 nucleotides match TRBD1. CDR1 is MDHEN and CDR2 is SYDVKM in the germline V gene. There are 11 residues in the CDR3. V was clipped by 4 bases and J by 10 bases; unmatched bases: 3. Here the CDR3 reads CASSSRGLAFF. The CDR3 bases are TGTGCCAGCAGTTCCAGGGGGTTAGCTTTCTTT.

This clonotype was counted at least ten times. The chain is built from TRBV12-3 or TRBV12-4 and TRBJ2-7; D is undetermined. CDR3 size: 13 residues. V lost 2 bases and J 2 bases, leaving 7 bases between the germline ends. For the CDR3, the DNA is TGTGCCAGCAGTTTATGGCAGGCCTACGAGCAGTACTTC. It codes for CASSLWQAYEQYF.

This clonotype was seen many times. V gene TRBV14 combines with J gene TRBJ2-5; D uncertain. The V and J ends lost 4 bases and 5 bases respectively, with 23 bases between them. The CDR3 is 17 amino acids. In germline, CDR1 is SGHDN, CDR2 FVKESK. CDR3 DNA: TGTGCCAGCAGCCCTGAAAGCTTAGTAGGGCCCTGGGAGACCCAGTACTTC. It yields the protein CASSPESLVGPWETQYF.

There are many counts of this clonotype. This sequence joins TRBV6-5 and TRBJ1-1; the D gene is possibly TRBD1 (5 bases). This CDR3 is built from 15 residues. V lost 6 bases, J lost 1 base, and 15 bases lay in between. Germline CDR1 reads MNHEY; CDR2 reads SVGAGI. CDR3 sequence: CASSQPGTANTEAFF. In nucleotides, the CDR3 is TGTGCCAGCAGCCAACCCGGGACGGCGAACACTGAAGCTTTCTTT.

This clonotype was detected ten times or more. The rearrangement links TRBV5-1 to TRBJ2-1; D possibly corresponds to TRBD2 (5 bases). The CDR3 extends over 13 amino acids. The V end was cut by 1 base, the J end by 7 bases, with 9 bases between. Germline CDR1 reads SGHRS; CDR2 reads YFSETQ. The CDR3 DNA follows: TGCGCCAGCAGCTTGTTCGGGGTAAATGAGCAGTTCTTC. It specifies CASSLFGVNEQFF.

This clonotype was recorded at least ten times. The chain has TRBV25-1 and TRBJ2-5, with 7 bases lining up with TRBD2. The CDR3 has 14 residues. V shed 3 bases and J 3 bases; nucleotides not matched to a gene: 4. CDR1 is MGHDK and CDR2 is SYGVNS in the germline V gene. The CDR3 here is CASSEWLAEETQYF. CDR3 coding DNA: TGTGCCAGCAGTGAGTGGCTAGCGGAAGAGACCCAGTACTTC.

At least ten counts were recorded for this clonotype. The V gene is TRBV5-1, the J gene TRBJ2-7; 10 positions agree with TRBD2. Germline CDR1 SGHRS, CDR2 YFSETQ. Losses at the gene ends were 4 bases for V and 2 bases for J; bases not matched to a gene: 6. The length of the CDR3 is 15 residues. CDR3: CASSPDSGRTYEQYF. CDR3 in DNA: TGCGCCAGCAGCCCGGATAGCGGGAGGACCTACGAGCAGTACTTC. The full variable domain, rest sourced from reference TRBV5-1 and TRBJ2-7, is KAGVTQTPRYLIKTRGQQVTLSCSPISGHRSVSWYQQTPGQGLQFLFEYFSETQRNKGNFPGRFSGRQFSNSRSEMNVSTLELGDSALYLCASSPDSGRTYEQYFGPGTRLTVT.

A few counts support this clonotype. The rearrangement joins TRBV27 to TRBJ2-5, with D maybe TRBD2 (5 bases). This CDR3 comprises 15 residues. Germline V gene sequence: CDR1 MNHEY, CDR2 SMNVEV (reference sequence). The V gene lost 6 bases and the J gene lost 3 bases, with 17 bases spanning the gap. CDR3 sequence (DNA): TGTGCCAGCAGCCCCGCCGTAGCGCGGAAAGAGACCCAGTACTTC. Residues: CASSPAVARKETQYF.

This clonotype has ten or more counts. The chain has TRBV6-2 or TRBV6-3 and TRBJ2-2; 12 positions agree with TRBD2. Germline V gene data show CDR1 as MNHEY and CDR2 as SVGEGT. J lost 5 bases, V lost 6 bases, and 4 bases had no gene match. This CDR3 is built from 15 residues. The CDR3 loop is CASSFGLAGTGELFF. The DNA of the CDR3 is TGTGCCAGCAGCTTCGGACTAGCGGGAACCGGGGAGCTGTTTTTT.

By proportion, this clonotype is medium-sized. This chain joins TRBV28 and TRBJ2-5; D perhaps matches TRBD1 (5 bases). The germline CDR1 and CDR2 sequences are MDHEN and SYDVKM. The CDR3 has 12 residues. V lost 2 bases and J lost 6, with 7 bases in between. CDR3 nucleotides: TGTGCCAGCAGTTTACAGGGCCAGACCCAGTACTTC. It is translated as CASSLQGQTQYF.

The table lists this clonotype with many counts. The gene calls are TRBV18 and TRBJ2-7; TRBD2 agrees at 8 bases. The CDR3 covers 17 residues. J lost 7 bases, V lost 5 bases, and 19 bases had no gene match. Germline CDR1 and CDR2: KGHSH and LQKENI. The CDR3 DNA follows: TGTGCCAGCTCATCCCATACTCAGAGGACTAGCCCGGGGGAGCAGTACTTC. This sequence encodes CASSSHTQRTSPGEQYF. The variable domain in full, completed from reference TRBV18 and TRBJ2-7, reads NAGVMQNPRHLVRRRGQEARLRCSPMKGHSHVYWYRQLPEEGLKFMVYLQKENIIDESGMPKERFSAEFPKEGPSILRIQQVVRGDSAAYFCASSSHTQRTSPGEQYFGPGTRLTVT.

This clonotype has a count of ten or more. The rearrangement links TRBV6-5 to TRBJ2-1, with a tentative D call TRBD2 (5 bases). V lost 6 bases to trimming and J lost 2 bases, with 11 bases between them. The CDR3 covers 14 residues. In germline, CDR1 is MNHEY, CDR2 SVGAGI. The CDR3 coding sequence is TGTGCCAGCAGCTTAGCGAGCACCTACAATGAGCAGTTCTTC. Its translation: CASSLASTYNEQFF.

This clonotype has more than one count but fewer than ten. The rearrangement uses TRBV12-3 or TRBV12-4 and TRBJ2-1, with 7 bases that match TRBD1. V trimming: 2 bases; J trimming: 7 bases; junction bases outside the gene matches: 11. The CDR3 loop spans 16 amino acids. The CDR3 loop is CASSLWLAGGENEQFF. The CDR3 bases are TGTGCCAGCAGTTTATGGCTAGCAGGGGGTGAGAATGAGCAGTTCTTC.

Of note for this clonotype: No conserved phenylalanine or tryptophan is present at the end of the CDR3, so a read error is the likely explanation. This chain links TRBV24-1 with TRBJ2-7; no definite D call. From germline, CDR1 is KGHDR and CDR2 SFDVKD. This CDR3 contains 12 residues. The V end lost 10 bases, the J end lost 3 bases, and 12 bases lay between the germline ends. CDR3 sequence (DNA): TGTGCCACTCCCGAGAAGGGCTACGAGCAGTACTCC. Translation gives CATPEKGYEQYS.